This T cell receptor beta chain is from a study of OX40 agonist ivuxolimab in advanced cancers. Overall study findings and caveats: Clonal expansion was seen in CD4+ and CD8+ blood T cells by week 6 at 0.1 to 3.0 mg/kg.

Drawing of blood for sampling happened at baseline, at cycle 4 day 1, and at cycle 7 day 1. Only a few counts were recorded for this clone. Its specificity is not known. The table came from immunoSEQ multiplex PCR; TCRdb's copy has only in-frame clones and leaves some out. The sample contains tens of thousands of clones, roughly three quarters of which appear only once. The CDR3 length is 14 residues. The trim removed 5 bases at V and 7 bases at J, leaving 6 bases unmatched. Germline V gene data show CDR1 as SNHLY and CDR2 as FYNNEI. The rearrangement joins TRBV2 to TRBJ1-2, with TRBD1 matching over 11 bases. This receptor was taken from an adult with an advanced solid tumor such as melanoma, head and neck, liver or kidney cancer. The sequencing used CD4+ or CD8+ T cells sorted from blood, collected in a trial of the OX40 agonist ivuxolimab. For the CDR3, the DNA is TGTGCCAGCAGTCCCGCCGGGACAGGGGGTGGCTACACCTTC. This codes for CASSPAGTGGGYTF.